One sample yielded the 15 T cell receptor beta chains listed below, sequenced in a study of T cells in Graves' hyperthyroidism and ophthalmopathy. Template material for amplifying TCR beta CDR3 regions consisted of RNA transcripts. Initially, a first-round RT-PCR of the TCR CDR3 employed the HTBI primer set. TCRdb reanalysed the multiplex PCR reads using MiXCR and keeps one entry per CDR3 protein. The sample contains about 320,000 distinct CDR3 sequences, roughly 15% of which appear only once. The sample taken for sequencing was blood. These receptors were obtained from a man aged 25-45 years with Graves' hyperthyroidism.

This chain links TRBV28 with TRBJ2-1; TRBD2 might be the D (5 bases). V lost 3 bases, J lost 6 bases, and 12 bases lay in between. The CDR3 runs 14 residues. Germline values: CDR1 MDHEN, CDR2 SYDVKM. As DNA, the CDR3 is TGTGCCAGCAGTTTGCCGAGGGCTACCAATGAGCAGTTCTTC. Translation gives CASSLPRATNEQFF.

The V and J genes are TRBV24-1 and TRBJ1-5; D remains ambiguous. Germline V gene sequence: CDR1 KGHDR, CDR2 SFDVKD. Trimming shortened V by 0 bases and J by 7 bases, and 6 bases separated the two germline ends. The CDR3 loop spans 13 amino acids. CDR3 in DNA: TGTGCCACCAGTGATTTGGATTGGCAGCCCCAGCATTTT. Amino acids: CATSDLDWQPQHF.

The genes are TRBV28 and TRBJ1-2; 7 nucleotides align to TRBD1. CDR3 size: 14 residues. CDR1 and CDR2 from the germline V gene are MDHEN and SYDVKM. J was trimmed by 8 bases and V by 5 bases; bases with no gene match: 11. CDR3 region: CASSPGTEVGGYTF. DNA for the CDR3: TGTGCCAGCAGTCCCGGGACAGAGGTTGGCGGCTACACCTTC.

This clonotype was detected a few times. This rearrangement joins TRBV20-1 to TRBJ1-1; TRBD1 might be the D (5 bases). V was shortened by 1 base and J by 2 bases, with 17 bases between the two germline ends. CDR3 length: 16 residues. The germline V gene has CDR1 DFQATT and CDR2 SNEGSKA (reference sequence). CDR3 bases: TGCAGTGCTAGAGGACCTAGACAGTCATTAAACACTGAAGCTTTCTTT. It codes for CSARGPRQSLNTEAFF.

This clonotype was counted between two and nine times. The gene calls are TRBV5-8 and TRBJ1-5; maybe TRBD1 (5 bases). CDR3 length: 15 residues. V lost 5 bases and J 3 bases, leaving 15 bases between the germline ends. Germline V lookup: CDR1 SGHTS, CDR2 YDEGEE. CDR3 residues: CASRSRGGPNQPQHF. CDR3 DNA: TGTGCCAGCAGGTCTCGGGGCGGCCCCAATCAGCCCCAGCATTTT.

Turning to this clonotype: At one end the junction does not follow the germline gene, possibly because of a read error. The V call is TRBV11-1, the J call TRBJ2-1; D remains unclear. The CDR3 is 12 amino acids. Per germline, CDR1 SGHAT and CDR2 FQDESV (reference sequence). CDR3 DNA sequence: TGCGCCAGCAGCCTCATATTCGGTAGTCTGTTCTTC. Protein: CASSLIFGSLFF.

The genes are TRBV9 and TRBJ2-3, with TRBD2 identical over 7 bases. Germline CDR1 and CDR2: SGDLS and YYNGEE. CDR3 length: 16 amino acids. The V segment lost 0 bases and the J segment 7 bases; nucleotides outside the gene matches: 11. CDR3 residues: CASSVGLADPGNTQYF. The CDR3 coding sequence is TGTGCCAGCAGCGTAGGCCTAGCGGACCCCGGGAATACGCAGTATTTT.

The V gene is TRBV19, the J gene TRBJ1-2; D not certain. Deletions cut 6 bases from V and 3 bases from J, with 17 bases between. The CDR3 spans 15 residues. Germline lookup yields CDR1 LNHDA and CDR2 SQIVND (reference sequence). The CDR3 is CASSGRTKTHYGYTF. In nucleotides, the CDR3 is TGTGCCAGTAGCGGAAGGACCAAAACTCACTATGGCTACACCTTC.

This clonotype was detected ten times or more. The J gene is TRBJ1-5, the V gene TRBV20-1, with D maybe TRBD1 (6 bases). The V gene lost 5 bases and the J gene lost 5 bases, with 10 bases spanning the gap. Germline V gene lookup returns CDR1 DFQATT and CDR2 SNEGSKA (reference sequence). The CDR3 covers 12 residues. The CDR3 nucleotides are TGCAGTGCTTCCAGGGGAGATCAGCCCCAGCATTTT. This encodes CSASRGDQPQHF.

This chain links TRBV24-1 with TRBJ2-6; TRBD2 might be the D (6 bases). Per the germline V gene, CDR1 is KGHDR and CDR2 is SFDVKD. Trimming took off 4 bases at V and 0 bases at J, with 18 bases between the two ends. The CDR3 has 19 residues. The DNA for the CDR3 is TGTGCCACCAGTGAGACCAGGGTGGGAGGAGACTCTGGGGCCAACGTCCTGACTTTC. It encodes CATSETRVGGDSGANVLTF.

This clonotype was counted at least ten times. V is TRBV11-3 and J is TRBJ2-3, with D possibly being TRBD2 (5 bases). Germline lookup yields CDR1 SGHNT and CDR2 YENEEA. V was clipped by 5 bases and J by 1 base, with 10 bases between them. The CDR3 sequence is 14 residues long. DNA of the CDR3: TGTGCCAGCAGCCCCAGGACTGGCACAGATACGCAGTATTTT. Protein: CASSPRTGTDTQYF.

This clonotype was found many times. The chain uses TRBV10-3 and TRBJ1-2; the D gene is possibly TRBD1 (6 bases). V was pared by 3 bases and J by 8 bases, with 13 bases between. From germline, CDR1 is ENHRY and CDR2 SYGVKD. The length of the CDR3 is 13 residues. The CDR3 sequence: CAISEYQGRGYTF. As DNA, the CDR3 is TGTGCCATCAGTGAATACCAGGGGAGAGGCTACACCTTC.

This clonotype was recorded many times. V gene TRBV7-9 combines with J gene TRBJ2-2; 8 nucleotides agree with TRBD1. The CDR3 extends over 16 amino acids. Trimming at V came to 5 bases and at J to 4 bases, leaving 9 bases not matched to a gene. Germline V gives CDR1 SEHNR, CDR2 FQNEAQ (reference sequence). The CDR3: CASSPRDRSATGELFF. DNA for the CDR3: TGTGCCAGCAGCCCCCGGGACAGGAGTGCCACCGGGGAGCTGTTTTTT.

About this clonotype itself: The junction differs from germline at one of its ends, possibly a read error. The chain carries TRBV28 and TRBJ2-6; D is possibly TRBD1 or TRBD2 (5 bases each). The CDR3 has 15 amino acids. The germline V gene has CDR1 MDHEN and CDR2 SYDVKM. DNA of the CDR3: TGTGCCAGCACAGGAGGAGGTTCTGGGGCCGACGTCCTGACTTTC. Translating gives CASTGGGSGADVLTF.

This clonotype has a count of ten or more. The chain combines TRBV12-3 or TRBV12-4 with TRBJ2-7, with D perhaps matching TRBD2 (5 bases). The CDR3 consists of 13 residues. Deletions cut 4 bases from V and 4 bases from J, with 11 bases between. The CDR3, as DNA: TGTGCCAGCAGTTGGAGGAGCCCATACGAGCAGTACTTC. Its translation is CASSWRSPYEQYF.